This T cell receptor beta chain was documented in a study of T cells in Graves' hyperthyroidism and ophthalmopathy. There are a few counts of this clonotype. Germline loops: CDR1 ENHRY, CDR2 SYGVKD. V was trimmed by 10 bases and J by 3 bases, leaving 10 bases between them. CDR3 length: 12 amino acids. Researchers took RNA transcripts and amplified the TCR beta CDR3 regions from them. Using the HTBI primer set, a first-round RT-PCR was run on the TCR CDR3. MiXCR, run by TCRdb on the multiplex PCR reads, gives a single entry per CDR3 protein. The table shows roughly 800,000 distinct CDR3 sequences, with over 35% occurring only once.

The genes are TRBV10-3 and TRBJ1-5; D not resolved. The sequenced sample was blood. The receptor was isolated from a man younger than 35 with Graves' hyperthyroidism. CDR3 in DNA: TGTGCCAGCCACAGCCTCAATCAGCCCCAGCATTTT. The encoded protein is CASHSLNQPQHF.